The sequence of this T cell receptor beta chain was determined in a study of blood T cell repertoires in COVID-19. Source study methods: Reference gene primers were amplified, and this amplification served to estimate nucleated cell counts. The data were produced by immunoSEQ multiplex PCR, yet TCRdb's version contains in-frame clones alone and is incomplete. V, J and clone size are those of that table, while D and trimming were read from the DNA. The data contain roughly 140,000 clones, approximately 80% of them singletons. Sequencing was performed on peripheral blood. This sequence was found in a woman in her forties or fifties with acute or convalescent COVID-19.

CDR3 sequence (DNA): TGTGCCAGCAGCCAGGGGGGACTTTTGCGTAATTCACCCCTCCACTTT. Translated: CASSQGGLLRNSPLHF. V and J are TRBV4-2 and TRBJ1-6; D is perhaps TRBD1 (5 bases). This CDR3 has 16 residues. The V gene lost 3 bases and the J gene lost 6 bases, with 15 bases spanning the gap. Germline CDR1 LGHNA, CDR2 YNFKEQ.